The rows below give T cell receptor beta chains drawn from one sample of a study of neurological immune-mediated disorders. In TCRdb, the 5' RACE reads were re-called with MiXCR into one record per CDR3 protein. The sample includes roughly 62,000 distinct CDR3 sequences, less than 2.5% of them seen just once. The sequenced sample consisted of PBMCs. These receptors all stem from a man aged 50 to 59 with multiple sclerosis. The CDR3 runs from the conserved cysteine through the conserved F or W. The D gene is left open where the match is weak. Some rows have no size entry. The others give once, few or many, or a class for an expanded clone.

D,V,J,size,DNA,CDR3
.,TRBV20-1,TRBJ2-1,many,TGCAGTGCTAGAGTACAGCCCGAGGATGAGCAGTTCTTC,CSARVQPEDEQFF
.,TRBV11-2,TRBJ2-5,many,TGTGCCAGCAGCTTAGTTGTCGGCAGGGCGCAAGAGACCCAGTACTTC,CASSLVVGRAQETQYF
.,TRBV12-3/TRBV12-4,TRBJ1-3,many,TGTGCCAGCAGGGAGGATAACTCTGGAAACACCATATATTTT,CASREDNSGNTIYF
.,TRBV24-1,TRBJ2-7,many,TGTGCCACCAGTGATCTGGACTCCGAGCAGTACTTC,CATSDLDSEQYF
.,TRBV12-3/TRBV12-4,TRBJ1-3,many,TGTGCCAGCACCCGGACTGATGGAAACACCATATATTTT,CASTRTDGNTIYF
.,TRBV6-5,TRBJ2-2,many,TGTGCCAGCAGTTACCGCACTGCCTTGTTCGGGGAGCTGTTTTTT,CASSYRTALFGELFF
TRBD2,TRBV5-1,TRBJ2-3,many,TGCGCCAGCAGCTTGACTAGCGGGGAAGATACGCAGTATTTT,CASSLTSGEDTQYF
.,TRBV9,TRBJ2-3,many,TGTGCCAGCAGCGGATGGGCAGCGGATACGCAGTATTTT,CASSGWAADTQYF
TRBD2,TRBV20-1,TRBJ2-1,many,TGCAGTGCAGGAGGAGTAGCGGGGGACTATGAGCAGTTCTTC,CSAGGVAGDYEQFF
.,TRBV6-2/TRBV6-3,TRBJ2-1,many,TGTGCCAGCAGAAAAGACAACTACAATGAGCAGTTCTTC,CASRKDNYNEQFF
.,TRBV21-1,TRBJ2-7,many,TGTGCCAGCAGAAACCACGGGGGGATCCCCTTCTACGAGCAGTACTTC,CASRNHGGIPFYEQYF
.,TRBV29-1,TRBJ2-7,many,TGCAGCGTTGCTGTCACCCTCTCCTACGAGCAGTACTTC,CSVAVTLSYEQYF
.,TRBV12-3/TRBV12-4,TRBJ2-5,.,TGTGCCAGCAGTTTAGTGCTGATCGAGACCCAGTACTTC,CASSLVLIETQYF
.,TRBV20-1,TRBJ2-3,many,TGCAGTGCTCCGGACGGCCGGCAGACAGATACGCAGTATTTT,CSAPDGRQTDTQYF
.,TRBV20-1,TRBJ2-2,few,TGCAGTGCTGGTGACAGGCCCACCGGGGAGCTGTTTTTT,CSAGDRPTGELFF
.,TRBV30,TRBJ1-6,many,TGTGCCTGCCGGGACACGGATAATTCACCCCTCCACTTT,CACRDTDNSPLHF
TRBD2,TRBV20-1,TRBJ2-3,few,TGCAGCGCCCGGGGTAGCGGGGGCACAGATACGCAGTATTTT,CSARGSGGTDTQYF
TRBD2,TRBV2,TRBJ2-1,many,TGTGCCAGCAGGGACCCTAAGCGGGGGGCTGACAATGAGCAGTTCTTC,CASRDPKRGADNEQFF
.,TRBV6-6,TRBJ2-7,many,TGTGCCAGCAAGGGCAGGGAATACGAGCAGTACTTC,CASKGREYEQYF
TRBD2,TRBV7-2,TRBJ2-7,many,TGTGCCAGCAGCCTAACTAGCGGGGGTGGCTACGAGCAGTACTTC,CASSLTSGGGYEQYF
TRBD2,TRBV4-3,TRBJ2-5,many,TGCGCCAGCAGCCAGGGGCGGCGGGCAGCGGGGGAAGAGACCCAGTACTTC,CASSQGRRAAGEETQYF
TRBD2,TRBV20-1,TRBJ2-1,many,TGCAGTGCTCCGAGTGGAGGGAGGGTACGCAATGAGCAGTTCTTC,CSAPSGGRVRNEQFF
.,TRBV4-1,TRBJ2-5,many,TGCGCCAGCAGCCTCCAGGAGGGGGGCAGGGAGACCCAGTACTTC,CASSLQEGGRETQYF
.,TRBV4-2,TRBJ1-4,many,TGTGCCAGCAGCCAAACTTTTGTTGAAAAACTGTTTTTT,CASSQTFVEKLFF
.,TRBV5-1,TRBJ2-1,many,TGCGCCAGCAGCTTGGCCCAGGGATTCAATGAGCAGTTCTTC,CASSLAQGFNEQFF
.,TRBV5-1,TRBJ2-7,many,TGCGCCAGCAGCTTGGGGGGCGACAGTTTTCCCTACGAGCAGTACTTC,CASSLGGDSFPYEQYF
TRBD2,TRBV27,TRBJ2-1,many,TGTGCCAGCCGGCTAGCGGGGGGCAATGAGCAGTTCTTC,CASRLAGGNEQFF
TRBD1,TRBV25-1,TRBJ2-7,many,TGTGCCAGCAGCCCCCAGGGGGTGAGGCAGTACTTC,CASSPQGVRQYF
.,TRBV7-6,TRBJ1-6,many,TGTGCCAGCAGCTTGGATACTAATTCACCCCTCCACTTT,CASSLDTNSPLHF
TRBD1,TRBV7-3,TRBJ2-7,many,TGTGCCAGCAGCTTAAATGGACAGGGAAGCCACGAGCAGTACTTC,CASSLNGQGSHEQYF
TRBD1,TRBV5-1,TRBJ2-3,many,TGCGCCAGCAGCTTGGGGACAGGGATCAAGTATTTT,CASSLGTGIKYF
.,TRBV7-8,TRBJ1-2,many,TGTGCCAGCAGCTTCAGGGGAAGGGACTATGGCTACACCTTC,CASSFRGRDYGYTF
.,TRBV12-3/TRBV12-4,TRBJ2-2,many,TGTGCCAGCAGTTTCAACTTCGCGGAGCTGTTTTTT,CASSFNFAELFF
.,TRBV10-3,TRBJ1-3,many,TGTGCCATCAGTGAAGTGCTGGTGGAAGGAAACACCATATATTTT,CAISEVLVEGNTIYF
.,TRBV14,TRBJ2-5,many,TGTGCCAGCAGCCCATTCGAAACGTACCAAGAGACCCAGTACTTC,CASSPFETYQETQYF
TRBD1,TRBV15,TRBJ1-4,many,TGTGCCACCAGCTCCCCCGGGACAGTTAATGAAAAACTGTTTTTT,CATSSPGTVNEKLFF
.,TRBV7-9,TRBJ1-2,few,TGTGCCAGCAGCCCCCGACAGCCAGCCCCTAACTATGGCTACACCTTC,CASSPRQPAPNYGYTF
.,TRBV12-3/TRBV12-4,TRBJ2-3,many,TGTGCCAGCAGTCCCCCCCGGACAGTTTACACAGATACGCAGTATTTT,CASSPPRTVYTDTQYF
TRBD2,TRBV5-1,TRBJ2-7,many,TGCGCCAGCAGCCTTCCTAGCGGGGGGACCTCCTACGAGCAGTACTTC,CASSLPSGGTSYEQYF
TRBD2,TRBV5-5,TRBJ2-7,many,TGTGCCAGCAGCTTTCGTAGCGGGGGCTACTACGAGCAGTACTTC,CASSFRSGGYYEQYF
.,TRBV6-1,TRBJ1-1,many,TGTGCCAGCAGTGAAGCGAGGGGGAACACTGAAGCTTTCTTT,CASSEARGNTEAFF
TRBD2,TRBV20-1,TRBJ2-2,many,TGCAGTGCTAGGACCCAGCGGGGTCGCACCGGGGAGCTGTTTTTT,CSARTQRGRTGELFF
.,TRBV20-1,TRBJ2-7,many,TGCAGTGCTCGTCCCGGGGGCCTCTCCTACGAGCAGTACTTC,CSARPGGLSYEQYF
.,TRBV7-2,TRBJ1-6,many,TGTGCCAGCAGCCCTGAGACGGCCTTTTTGTCACCCCTCCACTTT,CASSPETAFLSPLHF
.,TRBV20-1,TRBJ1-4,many,TGCAGTGCTAGGGGATGGGGCTCGCAGAGGACTAATGAAAAACTGTTTTTT,CSARGWGSQRTNEKLFF
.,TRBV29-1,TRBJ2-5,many,TGCAGCGTAGCGAAGGCCAGGGTGATTCTCCAAGAGACCCAGTACTTC,CSVAKARVILQETQYF
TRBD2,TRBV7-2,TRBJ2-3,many,TGTGCCAGCAGCCTAAGACTAGCGGGGGGCACAGATACGCAGTATTTT,CASSLRLAGGTDTQYF
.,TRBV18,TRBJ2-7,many,TGTGCCAGCTCACCAAGAGGGCCCTACGAGCAGTACTTC,CASSPRGPYEQYF
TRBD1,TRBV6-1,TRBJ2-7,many,TGTGCCAGCAGTGAGGGACAGGGGGCCCACGAGCAGTACTTC,CASSEGQGAHEQYF
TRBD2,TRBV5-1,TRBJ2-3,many,TGCGCCAGTGGAGCGGGGGGCCGCACAGATACGCAGTATTTT,CASGAGGRTDTQYF